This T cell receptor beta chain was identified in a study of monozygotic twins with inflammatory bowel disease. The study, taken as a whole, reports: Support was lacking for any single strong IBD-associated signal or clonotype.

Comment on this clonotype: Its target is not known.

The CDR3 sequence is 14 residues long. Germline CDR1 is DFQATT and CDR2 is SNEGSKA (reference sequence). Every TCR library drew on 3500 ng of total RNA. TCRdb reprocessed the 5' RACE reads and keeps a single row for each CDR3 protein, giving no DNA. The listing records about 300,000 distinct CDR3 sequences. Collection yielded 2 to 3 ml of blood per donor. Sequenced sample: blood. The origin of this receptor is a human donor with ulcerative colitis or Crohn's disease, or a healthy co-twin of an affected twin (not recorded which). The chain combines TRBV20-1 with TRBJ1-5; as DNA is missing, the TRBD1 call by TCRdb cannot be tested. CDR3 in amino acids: CSALRTGSNQPQHF.